A selection of T cell receptor beta chains follows, all from one sample in a study of shared clonotypes between healthy human individuals. The data were produced by immunoSEQ multiplex PCR, yet TCRdb's version contains in-frame clones alone and is incomplete. In the table there are 2 million or so clones, about 95% of which are singletons. The sequenced material came from naive CD8+ T cells sorted from blood. All receptors derive from a young man in good health. The CDR3 runs from the conserved cysteine through the conserved F or W. A D gene is named only where the DNA matches it firmly. Not all rows give a size; the values are once, few, many and, for expanded clones, a class.

CDR3aa: CASGYSGGATDTQYF
CDR3nt: TGCGCCAGCGGGTATAGCGGGGGGGCAACAGATACGCAGTATTTT
v_gene: TRBV5-1
j_gene: TRBJ2-3
abundance: -
d_gene: TRBD2

CDR3aa: CASSILAGNTDTQYF
CDR3nt: TGTGCCAGCTCAATACTAGCGGGAAACACAGATACGCAGTATTTT
v_gene: TRBV2
j_gene: TRBJ2-3
abundance: -
d_gene: TRBD2

CDR3aa: CAWSVLGALTQYF
CDR3nt: TGTGCCTGGAGTGTATTAGGGGCACTTACGCAGTATTTT
v_gene: TRBV30
j_gene: TRBJ2-3
abundance: -
d_gene: -

CDR3aa: CASSLSEMAGGRSQPQHF
CDR3nt: TGTGCCAGCAGTTTATCTGAGATGGCAGGGGGCCGGTCCCAGCCCCAGCATTTT
v_gene: TRBV27
j_gene: TRBJ1-5
abundance: -
d_gene: TRBD1

CDR3aa: CASSLGATSYNEQFF
CDR3nt: TGTGCCAGCAGCTTAGGAGCGACTTCCTACAATGAGCAGTTCTTC
v_gene: TRBV11-2
j_gene: TRBJ2-1
abundance: -
d_gene: -

CDR3aa: CSAAQGSYEQYF
CDR3nt: TGCAGCGCCGCACAGGGCTCCTACGAGCAGTACTTC
v_gene: TRBV29-1
j_gene: TRBJ2-7
abundance: -
d_gene: -

CDR3aa: CASSQDYSGGEDTQYF
CDR3nt: TGCGCCAGCAGCCAAGATTATAGCGGGGGGGAAGATACGCAGTATTTT
v_gene: TRBV4-1
j_gene: TRBJ2-3
abundance: -
d_gene: TRBD2

CDR3aa: CASSPRGGAIGYTF
CDR3nt: TGTGCCAGCAGCCCCAGGGGGGGGGCAATCGGCTACACCTTC
v_gene: TRBV5-6
j_gene: TRBJ1-2
abundance: -
d_gene: TRBD1

CDR3aa: CASRQNTGKELPYEQYF
CDR3nt: TGTGCCAGCCGACAGAATACGGGAAAGGAGCTCCCCTACGAGCAGTACTTC
v_gene: TRBV6-7
j_gene: TRBJ2-7
abundance: -
d_gene: -

CDR3aa: CASSQTGGLWNEQFF
CDR3nt: TGCGCCAGCAGCCAAACAGGGGGCTTGTGGAATGAGCAGTTCTTC
v_gene: TRBV4-1
j_gene: TRBJ2-1
abundance: once
d_gene: TRBD1

CDR3aa: CASSASRGNTDTQYF
CDR3nt: TGCGCCAGCAGCGCCTCCCGGGGAAACACAGATACGCAGTATTTT
v_gene: TRBV4-1
j_gene: TRBJ2-3
abundance: -
d_gene: -

CDR3aa: CASSFGANTEAFF
CDR3nt: TGTGCCAGCAGTTTCGGAGCCAACACTGAAGCTTTCTTT
v_gene: TRBV27
j_gene: TRBJ1-1
abundance: once
d_gene: -

CDR3aa: CASSSLGQGNEKLFF
CDR3nt: TGTGCCAGCAGCTCCCTCGGGCAGGGGAATGAAAAACTGTTTTTT
v_gene: TRBV5-6
j_gene: TRBJ1-4
abundance: -
d_gene: -

CDR3aa: CASSEAGPQETQYF
CDR3nt: TGTGCCAGCTCCGAAGCGGGTCCCCAAGAGACCCAGTACTTC
v_gene: TRBV5-5
j_gene: TRBJ2-5
abundance: -
d_gene: -

CDR3aa: CSAVQGRVYNEQFF
CDR3nt: TGCAGCGCCGTACAGGGCCGAGTTTACAATGAGCAGTTCTTC
v_gene: TRBV29-1
j_gene: TRBJ2-1
abundance: -
d_gene: -

CDR3aa: CASSLAGEDTQYF
CDR3nt: TGTGCCAGCAGCTTAGCGGGAGAAGATACGCAGTATTTT
v_gene: TRBV13
j_gene: TRBJ2-3
abundance: -
d_gene: -

CDR3aa: CASSPAAGPSTDTQYF
CDR3nt: TGTGCCAGCAGCCCCGCGGCGGGACCAAGCACAGATACGCAGTATTTT
v_gene: TRBV7-6
j_gene: TRBJ2-3
abundance: -
d_gene: -

CDR3aa: CASSLALAGGYNEQFF
CDR3nt: TGTGCCAGCAGCTTGGCGCTAGCGGGAGGGTACAATGAGCAGTTCTTC
v_gene: TRBV5-6
j_gene: TRBJ2-1
abundance: -
d_gene: TRBD2

CDR3aa: CASSPGQGAHEQYF
CDR3nt: TGCGCCAGCAGCCCCGGACAGGGGGCCCACGAGCAGTACTTC
v_gene: TRBV4-3
j_gene: TRBJ2-7
abundance: -
d_gene: TRBD1

CDR3aa: CASGNGVGAGELFF
CDR3nt: TGTGCCAGCGGCAACGGGGTGGGCGCCGGGGAGCTGTTTTTT
v_gene: TRBV27
j_gene: TRBJ2-2
abundance: -
d_gene: -

CDR3aa: CASSVDGDGNTEAFF
CDR3nt: TGTGCCAGCAGCGTAGATGGGGATGGGAACACTGAAGCTTTCTTT
v_gene: TRBV9
j_gene: TRBJ1-1
abundance: -
d_gene: -

CDR3aa: CASSSTEGAGGRYNEQFF
CDR3nt: TGTGCCAGCAGCTCGACAGAGGGTGCTGGGGGGCGTTACAATGAGCAGTTCTTC
v_gene: TRBV7-9
j_gene: TRBJ2-1
abundance: -
d_gene: -